This TCR beta chain emerged from a study of human T cells and chemical hapten exposure. As the library was built, unique molecular identifiers were attached to individual cDNA molecules. A single record per CDR3 protein comes from TCRdb applying MiXCR to the RACE reads. The top ten clones hold 1.5% to 2% of a sample with 43,000 or so distinct CDR3 sequences, approximately 4.5% of them seen once. Time point described: healthy volunteer bleed at 2 weeks. Sequencing started from total RNA isolated from unfractionated whole blood. V was shortened by 5 bases and J by 4 bases, with 24 bases between the two germline ends. Germline CDR1 is MDHEN and CDR2 is SYDVKM. The CDR3 covers 17 residues.

The V gene is TRBV28, the J gene TRBJ2-7; the D gene is possibly TRBD2 (5 bases). The origin of this receptor is a female donor in good health. Some clones in this sample may be carry-over from other donors' samples. The sequenced sample consisted of whole blood. In DNA form, the CDR3 reads TGTGCCAGCAGTCCCGAGGGAGAGGCAGTCCCGACTTACGAGCAGTACTTC. Translation gives CASSPEGEAVPTYEQYF.